This T cell receptor (beta chain) stems from a study of blood T cell repertoires in COVID-19. Study background: There were acute and convalescent COVID-19 samples, and they came from the United States, Italy and Spain. Nucleic acid was either cDNA or gDNA, and it came from T cells, B-cell-depleted T cells, or PBMCs.

Germline trimming cut 5 bases from V and 9 bases from J; bases unmatched to any gene: 9. The CDR3 length is 15 residues. Germline lookup yields CDR1 SGDLS and CDR2 YYNGEE. Under the authors' procedure: Amplification with reference gene primers provided the estimates of nucleated cell counts. Profiling relied on immunoSEQ multiplex PCR, and the TCRdb table lists in-frame clones only, not all of them. V, J and clone size are those of that table, while D and trimming were read from the DNA. Here the sample spans about 190,000 clones, roughly four fifths being singletons. V gene TRBV9 combines with J gene TRBJ2-3; 13 bases align to TRBD2. What was sequenced was peripheral blood. The TCR was taken from a woman in her 70s with active or convalescent COVID-19. The CDR3 loop is CASRPTSGRSETQYF. CDR3 bases: TGTGCCAGCAGACCGACTAGCGGGAGGTCTGAGACGCAGTATTTT.